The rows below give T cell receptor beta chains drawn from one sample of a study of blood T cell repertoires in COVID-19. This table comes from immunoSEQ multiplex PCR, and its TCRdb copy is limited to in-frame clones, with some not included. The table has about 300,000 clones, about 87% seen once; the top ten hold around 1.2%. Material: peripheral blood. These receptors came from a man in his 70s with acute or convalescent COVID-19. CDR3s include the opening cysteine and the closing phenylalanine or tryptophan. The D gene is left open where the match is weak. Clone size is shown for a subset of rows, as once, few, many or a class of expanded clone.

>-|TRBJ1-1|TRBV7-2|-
TGTGCCAGCCTCCCGGGGATCACTGAAGCTTTCTTT
CASLPGITEAFF
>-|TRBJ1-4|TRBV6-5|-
TGTGCCAGCAGTTACGGGGGGGCTGGGCGTGAAAAACTGTTTTTT
CASSYGGAGREKLFF
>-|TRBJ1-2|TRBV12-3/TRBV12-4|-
TGTGCCAGCAGTTTAATGGGAGCGGCTGGCTACACCTTC
CASSLMGAAGYTF
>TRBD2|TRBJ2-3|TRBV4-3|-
TGCGCCAGCAGCCAAGATACCGGGGGGTGGGATACGCAGTATTTT
CASSQDTGGWDTQYF
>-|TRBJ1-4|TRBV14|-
TGTGCCAGCAGCCAATTCGGTGAAAAACTGTTTTTT
CASSQFGEKLFF
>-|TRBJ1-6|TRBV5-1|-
TGCGCCAGCAGCTTGGAAAACTCATATAATTCACCCCTCCACTTT
CASSLENSYNSPLHF
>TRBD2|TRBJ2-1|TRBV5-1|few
TGCGCCAGCAGCTTGGGGGCTAGCGGGGGTCGGAATGAGCAGTTCTTC
CASSLGASGGRNEQFF
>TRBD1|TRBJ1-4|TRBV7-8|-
TGTGCCAGCAGCTTGCACAGGGGTGCAACTAATGAAAAACTGTTTTTT
CASSLHRGATNEKLFF
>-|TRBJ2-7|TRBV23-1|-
TGCGCCAGCAGTCAGGCCGAGCAGTACTTC
CASSQAEQYF
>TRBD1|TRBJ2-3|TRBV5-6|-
TGTGCCAGCAGCCAAGTACAGGGGGCCAACACAGATACGCAGTATTTT
CASSQVQGANTDTQYF
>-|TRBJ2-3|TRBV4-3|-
TGCGCCAGCAGCCAAGATCAGGGATATACGCAGTATTTT
CASSQDQGYTQYF
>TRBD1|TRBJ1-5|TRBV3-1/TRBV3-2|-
TGTGCCAGCAGCCTCTTTACCGGGACAGAGGTTCCTCGACAGCATTTT
CASSLFTGTEVPRQHF
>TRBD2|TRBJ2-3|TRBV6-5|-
TGTGCCAGCAGTTTCCAGACGGGACTAGTCGCAGATACGCAGTATTTT
CASSFQTGLVADTQYF
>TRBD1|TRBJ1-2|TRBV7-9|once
TGTGCCAGCGGACAGGGCAGTAACTATGGCTACACCTTC
CASGQGSNYGYTF
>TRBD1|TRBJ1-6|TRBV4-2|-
TGTGCCAGCAGCCTGACGGGGACAGAGAGTAATTCACCCCTCCACTTT
CASSLTGTESNSPLHF
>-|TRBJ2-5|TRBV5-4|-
TGTGCCAGCAGCGGAGGGGGCTGGGGGGAGACCCAGTACTTC
CASSGGGWGETQYF
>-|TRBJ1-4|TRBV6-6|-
TGTGCCAGGATGACTCAGGGAAAGGGTGAAAAACTGTTTTTT
CARMTQGKGEKLFF
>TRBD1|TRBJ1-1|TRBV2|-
TGTGCCAGCAGTCCGGACAGGGGGAACACTGAAGCTTTCTTT
CASSPDRGNTEAFF
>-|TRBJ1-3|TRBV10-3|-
TGTGCCATCAGTGAGGGCCCAAGGGGTGGAAACACCATATATTTT
CAISEGPRGGNTIYF
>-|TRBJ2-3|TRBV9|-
TGTGCCAGCAGCGTATTGGGCGGGACCACAGATACGCAGTATTTT
CASSVLGGTTDTQYF
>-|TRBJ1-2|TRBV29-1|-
TGCAGCGTTGGAGTCGGGGTCGGGGGCTACACCTTC
CSVGVGVGGYTF
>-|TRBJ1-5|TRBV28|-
TGTGCCAGCAGTTTCCCCCGGAGTTATGGTCAGCCCCAGCATTTT
CASSFPRSYGQPQHF
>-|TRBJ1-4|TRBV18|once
TGTGCCAGCTCACAAAGTCAGGTTGCAACTAATGAAAAACTGTTTTTT
CASSQSQVATNEKLFF
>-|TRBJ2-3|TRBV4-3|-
TGCGCCAGCAGCCAAGGGGGGCAGGGGCAAGATACGCAGTATTTT
CASSQGGQGQDTQYF
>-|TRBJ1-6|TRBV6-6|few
TGTGCCAGCAGTCGGAAGGACAGCTATAATTCACCCCTCCACTTT
CASSRKDSYNSPLHF
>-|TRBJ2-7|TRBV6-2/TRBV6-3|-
TGTGCCAGCAGTTACGAGGCTAGATCCGAGCAGTACTTC
CASSYEARSEQYF
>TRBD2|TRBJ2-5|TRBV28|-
TGTGCCAGCCCACACCTCGGAGGGCGGGAGACCCGAGAGACCCAGTACTTC
CASPHLGGRETRETQYF
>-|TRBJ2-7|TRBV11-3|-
TGTGCCAGCAGCTTAGCGACAGGAGGACCCTACGAGCAGTACTTC
CASSLATGGPYEQYF
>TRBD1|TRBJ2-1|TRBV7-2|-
TGTGCCAGCAGCTTAGTCGGGACAGGGGGCGCGTTTAATGAGCAGTTCTTC
CASSLVGTGGAFNEQFF
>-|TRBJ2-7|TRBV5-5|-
TGTGCCAGCAGCTTGTCCGGGTTCGGCGAGCAGTACTTC
CASSLSGFGEQYF
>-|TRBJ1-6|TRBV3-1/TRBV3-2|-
TGTGCCAGCAGCCCCACGCGCTCACCCCTCCACTTT
CASSPTRSPLHF
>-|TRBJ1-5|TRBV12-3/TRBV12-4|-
TGTGCCAGCAGTCCACGGGGCAATCAGCCCCAGCATTTT
CASSPRGNQPQHF
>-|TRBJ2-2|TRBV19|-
TGTGCCATCTCGAACTCCGGGACACCCAACACCGGGGAGCTGTTTTTT
CAISNSGTPNTGELFF
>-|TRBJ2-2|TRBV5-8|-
TGTGCCAGCAGCTTGGTCGGCGGAGTCGCGGAGCTGTTTTTT
CASSLVGGVAELFF
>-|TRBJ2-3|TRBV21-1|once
TGTGCCAGGGGGGCCACAGATACGCAGTATTTT
CARGATDTQYF
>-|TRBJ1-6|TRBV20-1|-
TGCAGTGCTAGTCGGGGACAATTCCAAAATTCACCCCTCCACTTT
CSASRGQFQNSPLHF
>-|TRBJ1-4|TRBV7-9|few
TGTGCCAGCAGCTCCGGACAACTGGGCGAAAAACTGTTTTTT
CASSSGQLGEKLFF
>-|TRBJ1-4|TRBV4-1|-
TGCGCCAGCAGTACGGGGGAAAAACTGTTTTTT
CASSTGEKLFF
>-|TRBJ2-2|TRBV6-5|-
TGTGCCAGCAGTTACTCTACGGGGATCGGGGAGCTGTTTTTT
CASSYSTGIGELFF
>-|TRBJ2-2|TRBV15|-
TGTGCCACCAGCAGACTAGGGGTTGGCGCCGGGGAGCTGTTTTTT
CATSRLGVGAGELFF
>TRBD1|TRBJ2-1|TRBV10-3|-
TGTGCCATCAGTCGGGACAGGGCCTACAATGAGCAGTTCTTC
CAISRDRAYNEQFF
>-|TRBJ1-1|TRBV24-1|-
TGTGCCACAAAGAACAGGGATCATACTGAAGCTTTCTTT
CATKNRDHTEAFF
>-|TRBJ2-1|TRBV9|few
TGTGCCAGCAGCGTAGAAACAGAGAATGAGCAGTTCTTC
CASSVETENEQFF
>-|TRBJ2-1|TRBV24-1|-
TGTGCCACCAGGGCGGGACAGAGCTCCTACAATGAGCAGTTCTTC
CATRAGQSSYNEQFF
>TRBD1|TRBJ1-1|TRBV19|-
TGTGCCAGTAGTCCTTGGGACAGGGGATACACTGAAGCTTTCTTT
CASSPWDRGYTEAFF
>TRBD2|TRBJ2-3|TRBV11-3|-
TGTGCCAGCAGCCCAGGACTAGCGACAGATACGCAGTATTTT
CASSPGLATDTQYF
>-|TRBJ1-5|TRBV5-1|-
TGCGCCAGCAGCCCTACCCCTTTACCCGGGAATCAGCCCCAGCATTTT
CASSPTPLPGNQPQHF
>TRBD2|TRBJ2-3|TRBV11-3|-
TGTGCCAGCGCAGGACTAGCGGGGGGGCCGGAGTCAGATACGCAGTATTTT
CASAGLAGGPESDTQYF
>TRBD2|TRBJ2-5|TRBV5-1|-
TGCGCCAGCAGCTTGGGACCTAGCGGGGGGGAAGGAGAGACCCAGTACTTC
CASSLGPSGGEGETQYF
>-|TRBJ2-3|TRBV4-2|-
TGTGCCAGCAGCCGCGGGGTAGCGGACACAGATACGCAGTATTTT
CASSRGVADTDTQYF
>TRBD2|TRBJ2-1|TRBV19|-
TGTGCCAGTAGTAGGGGACTAGCGGGGGCCTACAATGAGCAGTTCTTC
CASSRGLAGAYNEQFF
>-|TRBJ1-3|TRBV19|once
TGTGCCAGTACCTTAGTTGCTGGAAACACCATATATTTT
CASTLVAGNTIYF
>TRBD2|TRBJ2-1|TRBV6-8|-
TGTGCCAGCAGTTTAGTTGCGGGGGGGCGGTTTGGGCAGTTCTTC
CASSLVAGGRFGQFF
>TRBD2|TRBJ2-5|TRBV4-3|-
TGCGCCAGCAGCCAAGGATTGGGGACTAGCGGGAGCTCGGAGACCCAGTACTTC
CASSQGLGTSGSSETQYF
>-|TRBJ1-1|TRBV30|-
TGTGCCTGGAGTGTGAACGTACGGGGTACTGAAGCTTTCTTT
CAWSVNVRGTEAFF